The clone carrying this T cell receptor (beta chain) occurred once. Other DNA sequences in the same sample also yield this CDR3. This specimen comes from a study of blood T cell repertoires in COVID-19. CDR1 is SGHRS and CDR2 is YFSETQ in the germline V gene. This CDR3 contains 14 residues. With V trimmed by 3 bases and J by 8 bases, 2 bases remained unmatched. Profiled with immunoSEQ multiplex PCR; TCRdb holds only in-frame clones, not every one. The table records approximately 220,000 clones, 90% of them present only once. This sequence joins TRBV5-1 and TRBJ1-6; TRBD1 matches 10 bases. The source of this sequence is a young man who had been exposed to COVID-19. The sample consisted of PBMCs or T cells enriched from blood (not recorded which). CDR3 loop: CASSWDRGDSPLHF. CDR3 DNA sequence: TGCGCCAGCAGCTGGGACAGGGGAGATTCACCCCTCCACTTT.